Each of the 17 T cell receptor beta chains below was sequenced from the same sample in a study of a mutant IDH1 vaccine in newly diagnosed glioma. Noted time point: baseline, week 1 (first vaccination visit). Treatment reported: pre-vaccination baseline after standard-of-care therapy. Measured with immunoSEQ multiplex PCR; TCRdb has only the in-frame clones, and not every one. The sample contains 50,000 to 65,000 clones, roughly 80% of which appear only once. The sample was PBMCs, taken from a glioma patient treated with radiotherapy, temozolomide or both. The source of these receptors is a woman aged 40 to 49 with glioma.

This clone appeared a single time. This rearrangement joins TRBV5-4 to TRBJ1-1; D remains ambiguous. The CDR3 contains 14 residues. Germline-derived CDR1 and CDR2 are SGHNT and YYREEE (reference sequence). V lost 1 base and J 1 base, leaving 8 bases between the germline ends. Here the CDR3 reads CASSLIAPNTEAFF. CDR3 coding DNA: TGTGCCAGCAGCTTGATTGCACCGAACACTGAAGCTTTCTTT.

The rearrangement joins TRBV7-6 to TRBJ2-3, with 10 bases fitting TRBD2. Trimming removed 2 bases from V and 0 bases from J; junction bases left unmatched: 2. CDR3 length: 16 amino acids. CDR1 and CDR2 (germline): SGHVS, FNYEAQ. The CDR3 DNA follows: TGTGCCAGCAGCTTACGTAGCGGGGGGAGCACAGATACGCAGTATTTT. Amino acid sequence: CASSLRSGGSTDTQYF. Drawing the rest from reference TRBV7-6 and TRBJ2-3, the complete variable domain is GAGVSQSPRYKVTKRGQDVALRCDPISGHVSLYWYRQALGQGPEFLTYFNYEAQQDKSGLPNDRFSAERPEGSISTLTIQRTEQRDSAMYRCASSLRSGGSTDTQYFGPGTRLTVL.

In this sample, this clone turned up once. This rearrangement joins TRBV5-6 to TRBJ1-1; 8 nucleotides align to TRBD1. CDR1 and CDR2 from the germline V gene are SGHDT and YYEEEE. The CDR3 runs 15 residues. With V trimmed by 0 bases and J by 0 bases, 1 base remained unmatched. The CDR3 here is CASSLGTGMNTEAFF. Here the CDR3 DNA reads TGTGCCAGCAGCTTGGGGACAGGGATGAACACTGAAGCTTTCTTT.

This clone was picked up one time. The J gene is TRBJ2-2, the V gene TRBV27; D uncertain. The CDR3 runs 15 residues. Germline V gives CDR1 MNHEY, CDR2 SMNVEV (reference sequence). V lost 1 base and J lost 8, with 14 bases in between. CDR3 DNA sequence: TGTGCCAGCAGTTTATGGGCCAACGTAAATGGGGAGCTGTTTTTT. This gives the protein CASSLWANVNGELFF.

The V call is TRBV7-9, the J call TRBJ2-7; possibly TRBD2 for D (5 bases). Germline V gene sequence: CDR1 SEHNR, CDR2 FQNEAQ (reference sequence). Trimming stripped 1 base from V and 6 bases from J, with 10 bases between. This CDR3 comprises 13 residues. The CDR3 sequence is CASSLVSGFEQYF. The CDR3 region has the DNA TGTGCCAGCAGCTTAGTGTCGGGGTTCGAGCAGTACTTC.

CDR3 in DNA: TGCGCCAGCAGCTTGGATGCCGCGGGGGAGCAGTACTTC. Its protein is CASSLDAAGEQYF. J is TRBJ2-7 and V is TRBV5-1; D is possibly TRBD2 (6 bases). The CDR3 length is 13 residues. CDR1 is SGHRS and CDR2 is YFSETQ in the germline V gene. Trimming took off 0 bases at V and 7 bases at J, with 11 bases between the two ends. Complete variable domain (other parts from reference TRBV5-1 and TRBJ2-7): KAGVTQTPRYLIKTRGQQVTLSCSPISGHRSVSWYQQTPGQGLQFLFEYFSETQRNKGNFPGRFSGRQFSNSRSEMNVSTLELGDSALYLCASSLDAAGEQYFGPGTRLTVT.

The rearrangement joins TRBV5-6 to TRBJ2-3; no reliable D call. Germline V CDR1 and CDR2: SGHDT, YYEEEE. The CDR3 runs 13 residues. V dropped 0 bases and J dropped 11 bases, with 13 bases sitting between them. CDR3 sequence (DNA): TGTGCCAGCAGCTTGGAACTCCGTGGCAGGCAGTATTTT. Protein: CASSLELRGRQYF.

In this sample, this clone turned up a few times. The genes are TRBV7-2 and TRBJ1-2; maybe TRBD1 (5 bases). V was trimmed by 5 bases and J by 4 bases, leaving 14 bases between them. The CDR3 covers 14 residues. Germline CDR1 is SGHTA and CDR2 is FQGNSA. The CDR3 sequence: CASSETGGFYGYTF. CDR3 DNA: TGTGCCAGCAGCGAGACGGGGGGATTCTATGGCTACACCTTC. Drawing the rest from reference TRBV7-2 and TRBJ1-2, the complete variable domain is GAGVSQSPSNKVTEKGKDVELRCDPISGHTALYWYRQSLGQGLEFLIYFQGNSAPDKSGLPSDRFSAERTGGSVSTLTIQRTQQEDSAVYLCASSETGGFYGYTFGSGTRLTVV.

V usage is TRBV10-3 and J usage is TRBJ2-7; no firm D call. This CDR3 spans 15 amino acids. With 2 bases removed from V and 6 bases from J, the gap between germline ends came to 17 bases. Germline values: CDR1 ENHRY, CDR2 SYGVKD. CDR3 sequence: CAISERSPGSGEQYF. The CDR3 nucleotides read TGTGCCATCAGTGAGAGGAGCCCGGGTTCGGGCGAGCAGTACTTC.

The chain combines TRBV9 with TRBJ2-3; 12 bases are shared with TRBD2. With V trimmed by 0 bases and J by 6 bases, 5 bases remained unmatched. The CDR3 spans 16 residues. The germline V gene encodes CDR1 SGDLS and CDR2 YYNGEE. CDR3 sequence (DNA): TGTGCCAGCAGCGTAGAGTCTAGCGGGGGGGTTGATACGCAGTATTTT. It is translated as CASSVESSGGVDTQYF.

The CDR3 reads CASLAPARSSYEQYF. CDR3 nucleotide sequence: TGTGCCTCACTGGCGCCAGCCCGGAGCTCCTACGAGCAGTACTTC. V usage is TRBV28 and J usage is TRBJ2-7; D gene unclear. V dropped 11 bases and J dropped 0 bases, with 20 bases sitting between them. There are 15 residues in the CDR3. The germline V gene encodes CDR1 MDHEN and CDR2 SYDVKM.

Notes on this clone: An end of the junction does not agree with germline; a read error may underlie this. V and J are TRBV7-7 and TRBJ2-6, with 8 bases aligning to TRBD1. Germline V gene lookup returns CDR1 SSHAT and CDR2 FNYEAQ (reference sequence). The CDR3 loop spans 19 amino acids. The CDR3 region has the DNA TGTGCTAGCAGCCCTGCAGTTACAGGGGGATTCTCTGGGGCCAACGTCCTGACTTTC. This gives the protein CASSPAVTGGFSGANVLTF.

The rearrangement joins TRBV27 to TRBJ1-2; a possible D gene is TRBD1 (6 bases). The CDR3 spans 14 residues. Trimming left V 0 bases short and J 10 bases short, with 15 bases between. Germline CDR1 reads MNHEY; CDR2 reads SMNVEV (reference sequence). This CDR3 is CASSLSTGAFAYTF. The CDR3 bases are TGTGCCAGCAGTTTATCGACGGGGGCATTTGCCTACACCTTC.

The V and J genes are TRBV4-3 and TRBJ1-4, with D possibly TRBD1 on 5 matching bases. The V gene lost 4 bases and the J gene lost 1 base, with 16 bases spanning the gap. The V gene's germline CDR1 is LGHNA and CDR2 YSLEER. The CDR3 is 17 amino acids. The CDR3 bases are TGCGCCAGCAGCCTCTCGACAGTCAGGGTAACTAATGAAAAACTGTTTTTT. Translated: CASSLSTVRVTNEKLFF.

The chain uses TRBV5-6 and TRBJ1-2; TRBD1 is a possible D gene (5 bases). The CDR3 length is 13 residues. Germline V gene data show CDR1 as SGHDT and CDR2 as YYEEEE. The ends were cut back, 0 bases at V and 8 bases at J, with 11 bases in the middle. In DNA form, the CDR3 reads TGTGCCAGCAGCTTGGGTGGGGCTGGGGGCTACACCTTC. Translation gives CASSLGGAGGYTF.

This clone came up once. The chain carries TRBV5-1 and TRBJ1-2, with 7 nucleotides matching TRBD1. CDR1 is SGHRS, CDR2 YFSETQ, per germline. The J segment lost 8 bases and the V segment lost 2 bases, leaving 12 bases of the junction unmatched. This CDR3 is built from 15 residues. CDR3: CASSLTGVAPIGYTF. The CDR3 DNA is TGCGCCAGCAGCTTAACAGGGGTGGCCCCGATAGGCTACACCTTC. Together with reference TRBV5-1 and TRBJ1-2, the CDR3 gives the full variable domain: KAGVTQTPRYLIKTRGQQVTLSCSPISGHRSVSWYQQTPGQGLQFLFEYFSETQRNKGNFPGRFSGRQFSNSRSEMNVSTLELGDSALYLCASSLTGVAPIGYTFGSGTRLTVV.

The chain carries TRBV13 and TRBJ2-5, with TRBD2 identical over 13 bases. Losses at the gene ends were 5 bases for V and 5 bases for J; bases not matched to a gene: 8. CDR1 and CDR2 (germline): PRHDT, FYEKMQ (reference sequence). This CDR3 comprises 16 residues. The CDR3 nucleotides read TGTGCCAGCAGCCGGAGACTAGCGGGGGGAGGGGAGACCCAGTACTTC. Its protein product is CASSRRLAGGGETQYF.